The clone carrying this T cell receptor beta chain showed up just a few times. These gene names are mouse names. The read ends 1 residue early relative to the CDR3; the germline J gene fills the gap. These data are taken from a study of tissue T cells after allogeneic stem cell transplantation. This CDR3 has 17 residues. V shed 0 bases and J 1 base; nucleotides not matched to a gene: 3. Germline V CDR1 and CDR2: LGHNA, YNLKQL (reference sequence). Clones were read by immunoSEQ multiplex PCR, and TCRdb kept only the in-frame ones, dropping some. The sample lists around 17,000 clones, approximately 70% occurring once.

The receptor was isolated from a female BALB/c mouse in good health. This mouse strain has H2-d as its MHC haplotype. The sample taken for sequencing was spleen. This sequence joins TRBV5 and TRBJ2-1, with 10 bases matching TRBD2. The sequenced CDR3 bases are TGTGCCAGCAGCCAAGAGGGGACTGGGGTGAACTATGCTGAGCAGTTC. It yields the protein CASSQEGTGVNYAEQF. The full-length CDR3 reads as CASSQEGTGVNYAEQFF.